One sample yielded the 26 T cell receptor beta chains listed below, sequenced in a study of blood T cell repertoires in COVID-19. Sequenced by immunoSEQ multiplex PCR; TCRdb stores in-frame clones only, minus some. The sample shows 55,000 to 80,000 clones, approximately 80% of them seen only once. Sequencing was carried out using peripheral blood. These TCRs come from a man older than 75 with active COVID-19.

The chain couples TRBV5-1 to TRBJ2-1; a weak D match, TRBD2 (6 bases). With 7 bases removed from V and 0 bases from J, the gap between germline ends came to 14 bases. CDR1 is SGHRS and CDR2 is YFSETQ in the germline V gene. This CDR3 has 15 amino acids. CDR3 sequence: CASGQLASSYNEQFF. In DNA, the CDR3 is TGCGCCAGCGGCCAACTAGCCAGCTCCTACAATGAGCAGTTCTTC.

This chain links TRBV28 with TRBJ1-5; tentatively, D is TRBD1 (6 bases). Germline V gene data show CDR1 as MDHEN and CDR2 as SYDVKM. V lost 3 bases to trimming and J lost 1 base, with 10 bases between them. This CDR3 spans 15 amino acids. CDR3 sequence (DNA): TGTGCCAGCAGTTTTCAGGGGTTGAGCAATCAGCCCCAGCATTTT. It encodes CASSFQGLSNQPQHF.

CDR3 loop: CASSPGPGQGYNEQFF. The CDR3 DNA is TGCGCCAGCAGCCCCGGCCCCGGACAGGGGTACAATGAGCAGTTCTTC. This chain connects TRBV4-3 to TRBJ2-1, with 9 bases aligning to TRBD1. Trimming took 4 bases from V and 4 from J; bases not matched to a gene: 8. Per germline, CDR1 LGHNA and CDR2 YSLEER. CDR3 length equals 16 residues.

CDR3 protein: CASSLAGLLAGGPDTQYF. The CDR3 DNA reads TGTGCCAGCAGCTTGGCCGGTCTCCTAGCGGGAGGGCCAGATACGCAGTATTTT. The rearrangement links TRBV5-8 to TRBJ2-3, with TRBD2 identical over 12 bases. J was trimmed by 4 bases and V by 0 bases; bases with no gene match: 9. The CDR3 loop spans 18 amino acids. In germline, CDR1 is SGHTS, CDR2 YDEGEE.

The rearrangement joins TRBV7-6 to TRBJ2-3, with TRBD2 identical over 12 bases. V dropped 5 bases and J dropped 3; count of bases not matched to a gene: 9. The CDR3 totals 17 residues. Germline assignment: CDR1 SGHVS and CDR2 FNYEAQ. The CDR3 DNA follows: TGTGCCAGCAGCCGGAGAGCGACTAGCGGGGGAACAGATACGCAGTATTTT. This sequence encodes CASSRRATSGGTDTQYF.

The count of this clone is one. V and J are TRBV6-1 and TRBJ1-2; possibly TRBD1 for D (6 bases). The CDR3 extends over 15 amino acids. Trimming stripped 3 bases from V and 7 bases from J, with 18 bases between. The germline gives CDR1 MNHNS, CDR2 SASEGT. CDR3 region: CASSEGQGRPVGYTF. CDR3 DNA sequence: TGTGCCAGCAGTGAGGGTCAGGGGCGGCCTGTTGGCTACACCTTC.

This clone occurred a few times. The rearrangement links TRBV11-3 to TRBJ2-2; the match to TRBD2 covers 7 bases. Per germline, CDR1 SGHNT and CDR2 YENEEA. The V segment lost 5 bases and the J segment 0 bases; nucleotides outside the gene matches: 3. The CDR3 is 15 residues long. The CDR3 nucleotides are TGTGCCAGCAGCCTGGGAGGGGCGAACACCGGGGAGCTGTTTTTT. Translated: CASSLGGANTGELFF.

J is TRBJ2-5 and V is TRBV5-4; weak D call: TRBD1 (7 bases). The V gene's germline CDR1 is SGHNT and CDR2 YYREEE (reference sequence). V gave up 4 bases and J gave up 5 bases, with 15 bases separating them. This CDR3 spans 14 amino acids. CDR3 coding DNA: TGTGCCAGCAGCCCTCTCAGGGGGGCGGAGACCCAGTACTTC. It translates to CASSPLRGAETQYF.

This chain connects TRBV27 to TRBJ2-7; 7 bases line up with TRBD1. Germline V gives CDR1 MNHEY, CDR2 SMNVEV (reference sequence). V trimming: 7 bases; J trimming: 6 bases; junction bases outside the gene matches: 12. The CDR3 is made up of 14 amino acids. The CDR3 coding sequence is TGTGCCAGCACACTGACAGGGTATAGTAGCGAGCAGTACTTC. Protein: CASTLTGYSSEQYF.

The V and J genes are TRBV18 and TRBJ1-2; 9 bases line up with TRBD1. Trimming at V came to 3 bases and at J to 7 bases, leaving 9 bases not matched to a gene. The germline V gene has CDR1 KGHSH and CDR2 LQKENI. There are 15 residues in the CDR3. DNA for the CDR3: TGTGCCAGCTCACCCGGGACAGGGACCTTCGGTGGCTACACCTTC. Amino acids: CASSPGTGTFGGYTF. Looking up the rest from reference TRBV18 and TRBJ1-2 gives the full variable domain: NAGVMQNPRHLVRRRGQEARLRCSPMKGHSHVYWYRQLPEEGLKFMVYLQKENIIDESGMPKERFSAEFPKEGPSILRIQQVVRGDSAAYFCASSPGTGTFGGYTFGSGTRLTVV.

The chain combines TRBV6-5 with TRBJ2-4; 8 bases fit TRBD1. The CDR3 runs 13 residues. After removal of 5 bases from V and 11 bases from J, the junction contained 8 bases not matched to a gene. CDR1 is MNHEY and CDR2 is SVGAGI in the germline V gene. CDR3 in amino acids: CASSNNDRGLQYF. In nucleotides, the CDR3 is TGTGCCAGCAGTAACAACGACAGGGGTCTTCAGTACTTC.

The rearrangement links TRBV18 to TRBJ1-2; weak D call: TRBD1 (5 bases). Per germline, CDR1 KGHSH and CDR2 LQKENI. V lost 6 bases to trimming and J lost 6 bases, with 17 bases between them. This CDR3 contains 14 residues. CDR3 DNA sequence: TGTGCCAGCTCCCCCGAGGTGTCCAGGGATGGCTACACCTTC. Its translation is CASSPEVSRDGYTF.

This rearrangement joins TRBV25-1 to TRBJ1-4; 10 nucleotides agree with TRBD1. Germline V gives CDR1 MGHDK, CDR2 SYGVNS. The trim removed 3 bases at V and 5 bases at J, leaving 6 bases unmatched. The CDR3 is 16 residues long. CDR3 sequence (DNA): TGTGCCAGCAGTGAGACGTTGGGACAGGGGAATGAAAAACTGTTTTTT. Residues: CASSETLGQGNEKLFF.

The DNA for the CDR3 is TGTGCCAGCAGCTTAGGTGCCAGTAACTATGGCTACACCTTC. It codes for CASSLGASNYGYTF. The gene calls are TRBV11-2 and TRBJ1-2; no clear D. Germline V gene data show CDR1 as SGHAT and CDR2 as FQNNGV. The CDR3 is 14 residues long. V lost 1 base and J lost 1, with 7 bases in between.

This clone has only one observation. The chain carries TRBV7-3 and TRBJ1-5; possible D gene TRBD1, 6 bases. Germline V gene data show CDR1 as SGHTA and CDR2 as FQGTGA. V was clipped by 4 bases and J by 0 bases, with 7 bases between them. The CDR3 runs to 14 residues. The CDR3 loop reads CASSSTGSNQPQHF. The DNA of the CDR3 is TGTGCCAGCAGCTCGACAGGTAGCAATCAGCCCCAGCATTTT. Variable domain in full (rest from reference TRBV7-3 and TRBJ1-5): GAGVSQTPSNKVTEKGKYVELRCDPISGHTALYWYRQSLGQGPEFLIYFQGTGAADDSGLPNDRFFAVRPEGSVSTLKIQRTERGDSAVYLCASSSTGSNQPQHFGDGTRLSIL.

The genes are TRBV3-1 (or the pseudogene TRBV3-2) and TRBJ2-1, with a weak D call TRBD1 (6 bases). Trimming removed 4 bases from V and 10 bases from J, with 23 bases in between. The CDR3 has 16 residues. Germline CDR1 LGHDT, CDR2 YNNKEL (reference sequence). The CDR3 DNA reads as TGTGCCAGCAGCCTTCGAACAGGGAAGACAACCGGGGAGCAGTTCTTC. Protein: CASSLRTGKTTGEQFF.

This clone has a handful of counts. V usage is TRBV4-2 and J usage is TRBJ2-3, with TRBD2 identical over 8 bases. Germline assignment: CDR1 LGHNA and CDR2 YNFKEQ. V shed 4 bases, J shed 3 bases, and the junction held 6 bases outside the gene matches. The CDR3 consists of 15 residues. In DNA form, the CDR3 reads TGTGCCAGCAGCCTGAGCGAGCGGGGGACAGATACGCAGTATTTT. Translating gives CASSLSERGTDTQYF.

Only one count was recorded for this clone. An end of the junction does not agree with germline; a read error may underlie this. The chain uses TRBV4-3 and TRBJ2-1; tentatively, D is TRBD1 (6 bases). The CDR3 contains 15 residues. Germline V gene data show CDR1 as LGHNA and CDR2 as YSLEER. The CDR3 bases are TGCGCCAGCAGCCAAGATACAGGGTCCTCCAATGAGCAGTTCTTC. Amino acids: CASSQDTGSSNEQFF.

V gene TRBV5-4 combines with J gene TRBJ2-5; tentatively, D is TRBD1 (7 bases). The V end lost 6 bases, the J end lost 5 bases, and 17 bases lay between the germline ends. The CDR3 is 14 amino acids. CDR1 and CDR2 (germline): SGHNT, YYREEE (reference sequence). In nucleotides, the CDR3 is TGTGCCAGCACCTCAGGGGGGTCCCGGGAGACCCAGTACTTC. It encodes CASTSGGSRETQYF.

The CDR3, as DNA: TGTGCCAGCAGCCCGATGGGGACAGGGGTTGGCAAAAACATTCAGTACTTC. Protein product: CASSPMGTGVGKNIQYF. The chain combines TRBV11-2 with TRBJ2-4, with 10 bases aligning to TRBD1. The CDR3 contains 17 residues. Trimming took 5 bases from V and 3 from J; bases not matched to a gene: 10. Germline CDR1 reads SGHAT; CDR2 reads FQNNGV.

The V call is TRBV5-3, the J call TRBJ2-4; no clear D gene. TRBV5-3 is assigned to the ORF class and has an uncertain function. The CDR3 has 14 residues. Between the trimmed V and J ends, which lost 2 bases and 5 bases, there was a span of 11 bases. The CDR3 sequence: CARSFNFSQNIQYF. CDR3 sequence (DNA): TGTGCCAGAAGCTTTAATTTTTCCCAAAACATTCAGTACTTC.

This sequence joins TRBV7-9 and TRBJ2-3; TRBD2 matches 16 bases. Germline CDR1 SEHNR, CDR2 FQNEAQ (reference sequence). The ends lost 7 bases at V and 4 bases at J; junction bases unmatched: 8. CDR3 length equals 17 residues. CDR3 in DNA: TGTGCCAGCACCCAATGGGGGACTAGCGGGAGGGCAGATACGCAGTATTTT. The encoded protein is CASTQWGTSGRADTQYF. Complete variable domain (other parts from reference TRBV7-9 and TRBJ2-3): DTGVSQNPRHKITKRGQNVTFRCDPISEHNRLYWYRQTLGQGPEFLTYFQNEAQLEKSRLLSDRFSAERPKGSFSTLEIQRTEQGDSAMYLCASTQWGTSGRADTQYFGPGTRLTVL.

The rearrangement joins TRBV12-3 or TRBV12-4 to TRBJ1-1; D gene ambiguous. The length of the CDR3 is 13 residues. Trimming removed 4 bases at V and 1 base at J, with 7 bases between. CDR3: CASSYIQNTEAFF. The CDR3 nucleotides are TGTGCCAGCAGTTACATACAGAACACTGAAGCTTTCTTT.

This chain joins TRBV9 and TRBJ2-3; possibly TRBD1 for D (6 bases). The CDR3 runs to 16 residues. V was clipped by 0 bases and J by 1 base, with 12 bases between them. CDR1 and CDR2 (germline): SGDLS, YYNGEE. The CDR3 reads CASSVGSGTRTDTQYF. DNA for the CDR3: TGTGCCAGCAGCGTAGGGTCCGGGACACGCACAGATACGCAGTATTTT. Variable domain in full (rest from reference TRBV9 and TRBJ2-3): DSGVTQTPKHLITATGQRVTLRCSPRSGDLSVYWYQQSLDQGLQFLIQYYNGEERAKGNILERFSAQQFPDLHSELNLSSLELGDSALYFCASSVGSGTRTDTQYFGPGTRLTVL.

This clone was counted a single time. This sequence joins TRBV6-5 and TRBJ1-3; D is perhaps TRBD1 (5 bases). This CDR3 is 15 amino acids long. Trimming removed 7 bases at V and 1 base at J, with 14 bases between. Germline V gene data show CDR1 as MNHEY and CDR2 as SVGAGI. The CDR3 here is CASIPQAGSGNTIYF. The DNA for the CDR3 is TGTGCCAGCATACCACAGGCAGGGTCTGGAAACACCATATATTTT.

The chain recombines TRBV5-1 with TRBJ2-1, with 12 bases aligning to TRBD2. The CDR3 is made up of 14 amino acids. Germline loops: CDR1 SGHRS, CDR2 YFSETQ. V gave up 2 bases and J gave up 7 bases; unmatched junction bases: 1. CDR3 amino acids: CASSLTSGRNEQFF. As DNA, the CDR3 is TGCGCCAGCAGCTTAACTAGCGGGAGGAATGAGCAGTTCTTC.